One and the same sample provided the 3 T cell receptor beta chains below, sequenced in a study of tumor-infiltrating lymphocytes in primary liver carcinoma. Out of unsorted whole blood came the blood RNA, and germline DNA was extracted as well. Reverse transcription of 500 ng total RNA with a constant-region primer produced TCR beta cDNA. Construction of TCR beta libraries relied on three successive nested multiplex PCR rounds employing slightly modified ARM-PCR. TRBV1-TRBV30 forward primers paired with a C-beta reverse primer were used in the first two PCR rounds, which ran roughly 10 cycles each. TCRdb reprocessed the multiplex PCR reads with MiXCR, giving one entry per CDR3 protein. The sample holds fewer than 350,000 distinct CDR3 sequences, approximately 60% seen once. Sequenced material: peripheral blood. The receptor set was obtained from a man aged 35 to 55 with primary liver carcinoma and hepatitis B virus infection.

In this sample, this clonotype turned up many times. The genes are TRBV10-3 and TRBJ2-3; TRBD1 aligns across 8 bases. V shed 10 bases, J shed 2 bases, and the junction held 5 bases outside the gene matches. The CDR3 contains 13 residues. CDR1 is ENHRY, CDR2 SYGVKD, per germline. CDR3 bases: TGTGCCAACAGACAGGGGCTCACAGATACGCAGTATTTT. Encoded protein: CANRQGLTDTQYF.

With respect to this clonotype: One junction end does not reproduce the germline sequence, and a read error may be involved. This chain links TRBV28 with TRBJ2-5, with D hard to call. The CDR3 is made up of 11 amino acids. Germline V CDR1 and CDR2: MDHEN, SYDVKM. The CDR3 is CVSSFVETQYF. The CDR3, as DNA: TGTGTCAGCAGTTTCGTAGAGACCCAGTACTTT.

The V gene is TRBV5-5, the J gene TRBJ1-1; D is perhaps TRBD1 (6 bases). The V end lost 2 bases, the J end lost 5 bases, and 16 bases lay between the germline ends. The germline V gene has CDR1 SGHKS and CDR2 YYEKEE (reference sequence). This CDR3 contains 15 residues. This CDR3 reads CASSLELGAITEAFF. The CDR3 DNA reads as TGTGCCAGCAGCTTAGAGCTGGGGGCGATTACTGAAGCTTTCTTT.